These 26 T cell receptor beta chains were all obtained from the same sample, sequenced in a study of T-cell memory formation after mild COVID-19. TCRdb called the 5' RACE reads again in MiXCR, with one record for every CDR3 protein. The sample has 85,000 to 120,000 distinct CDR3 sequences; 15% to 20% are singletons. Sequencing was performed on PBMCs or a T cell subset sorted from them (not recorded which). The receptors stem from an adult woman who had mild COVID-19 (a few samples of this study predate the infection). Cell type and time point are not known.

The chain is built from TRBV12-3 or TRBV12-4 and TRBJ2-3; D remains ambiguous. V dropped 6 bases and J dropped 11 bases, with 15 bases sitting between them. This CDR3 region has 12 residues. CDR3 bases: TGTGCCAGCAGAGTTCAGCCACGGGTGCAGTATTTT. Encoded protein: CASRVQPRVQYF.

In this sample, this clonotype turned up a few times. The J gene is TRBJ2-7, the V gene TRBV4-3; TRBD1 matches 7 bases. Per germline, CDR1 LGHNA and CDR2 YSLEER. The CDR3 totals 14 residues. Trimming took 3 bases from V and 2 from J; bases not matched to a gene: 4. The CDR3 sequence: CASSQFQGAYEQYF. Written as DNA, the CDR3 is TGCGCCAGCAGCCAGTTCCAGGGGGCCTACGAGCAGTACTTC.

This clonotype was seen only a few times. The chain uses TRBV6-1 and TRBJ2-1; 10 nucleotides align to TRBD2. The V and J ends lost 5 bases and 9 bases, in that order; junction bases with no gene match: 4. The CDR3 runs 13 residues. In germline, CDR1 is MNHNS, CDR2 SASEGT. The CDR3 DNA is TGTGCCAGCAGTAGCGGGGGGGCGGTTGAGCAGTTCTTC. Its protein is CASSSGGAVEQFF.

The chain carries TRBV5-4 and TRBJ2-7; TRBD2 matches 10 bases. V trimming: 2 bases; J trimming: 9 bases; junction bases outside the gene matches: 14. Germline values: CDR1 SGHNT, CDR2 YYREEE (reference sequence). The CDR3 is made up of 16 amino acids. The CDR3 DNA sequence: TGTGCCAGCAGCTTTCGGACTAGCGGTTCCAAGGTCGGGCAGTACTTC. Translating gives CASSFRTSGSKVGQYF.

This clonotype was found a few times. The chain employs TRBV5-6 and TRBJ2-5; D unresolved. This CDR3 region has 13 residues. Germline CDR1 is SGHDT and CDR2 is YYEEEE. V was clipped by 1 base and J by 4 bases, with 8 bases between them. The CDR3 protein is CASSLRTPETQYF. The CDR3 DNA sequence: TGTGCCAGCAGCTTGCGGACCCCAGAGACCCAGTACTTC.

The rearrangement uses TRBV3-1 and TRBJ1-5; TRBD1 matches 8 bases. Unmatched junction bases numbered 19, after V lost 6 bases and J lost 15 bases. The CDR3 loop spans 15 amino acids. From germline, CDR1 is LGHDT and CDR2 YNNKEL (reference sequence). CDR3 sequence reads: CASREEGTGGPPSHF. DNA of the CDR3: TGTGCCAGCAGAGAAGAAGGTACAGGGGGTCCACCCTCGCATTTT.

The chain links TRBV24-1 to TRBJ2-1; 12 positions agree with TRBD2. Germline CDR1 is KGHDR and CDR2 is SFDVKD. The CDR3 has 16 residues. V was clipped by 3 bases and J by 5 bases; unmatched bases: 4. Written as DNA, the CDR3 is TGTGCCACCAGTGATCCTCTAGCGGGAGGGGACAATGAGCAGTTCTTC. Protein product: CATSDPLAGGDNEQFF.

The chain joins TRBV9 to TRBJ2-7, with D possibly TRBD2 on 5 matching bases. From germline, CDR1 is SGDLS and CDR2 YYNGEE. Between the trimmed V and J ends, which lost 0 bases and 5 bases, there was a span of 9 bases. The CDR3 sequence is 13 residues long. Here the CDR3 reads CASSVALGDEQYF. In DNA, the CDR3 is TGTGCCAGCAGCGTAGCTTTGGGAGACGAGCAGTACTTC.

The chain has TRBV2 and TRBJ2-4; TRBD2 matches at 13 bases. Losses at the gene ends were 5 bases for V and 0 bases for J; bases not matched to a gene: 13. Germline lookup yields CDR1 SNHLY and CDR2 FYNNEI. The CDR3 has 20 residues. CDR3: CASSSLIGLAGEKAKNIQYF. The DNA of the CDR3 is TGTGCCAGCAGTAGTTTGATCGGACTAGCGGGAGAGAAAGCCAAAAACATTCAGTACTTC.

The V call is TRBV7-8, the J call TRBJ1-2; D not certain. The germline V and J ends were trimmed by 0 bases and 5 bases, with 7 bases remaining between them. The CDR3 contains 13 residues. Germline lookup yields CDR1 SGHVS and CDR2 FQNEAQ. As DNA, the CDR3 is TGTGCCAGCAGCTTAGCCGCGCTGTATGGCTACACCTTC. As protein: CASSLAALYGYTF.

This clonotype has just a few counts. This chain links TRBV7-8 with TRBJ1-5, with unresolved D. Germline values: CDR1 SGHVS, CDR2 FQNEAQ. There are 17 residues in the CDR3. Deletions cut 5 bases from V and 0 bases from J, with 17 bases between. In nucleotides, the CDR3 is TGTGCCAGCAGCGCCGAGACAAGAGCTTATAGCAATCAGCCCCAGCATTTT. Its protein is CASSAETRAYSNQPQHF.

The chain has TRBV10-3 and TRBJ2-7, with 7 bases aligning to TRBD2. This CDR3 is 13 amino acids long. Germline lookup yields CDR1 ENHRY and CDR2 SYGVKD. V lost 10 bases and J lost 3; bases outside the gene matches: 9. The CDR3 sequence is CATLADSGYEQYF. CDR3 in DNA: TGTGCCACCCTAGCGGACTCTGGCTACGAGCAGTACTTC.

This clonotype was counted at least ten times. The J gene is TRBJ2-5, the V gene TRBV24-1; the D is unclear. CDR1 and CDR2 (germline): KGHDR, SFDVKD. The ends were cut back, 4 bases at V and 3 bases at J, with 17 bases in the middle. The CDR3 runs 16 residues. The CDR3 region has the DNA TGTGCCACCAGTGACGCTGGACGAGGCAGTGAAGAGACCCAGTACTTC. It translates to CATSDAGRGSEETQYF.

This clonotype came up a few times. This chain links TRBV20-1 with TRBJ2-5; no reliable D call. V lost 3 bases and J 1 base, leaving 15 bases between the germline ends. This CDR3 spans 15 amino acids. Germline V gene lookup returns CDR1 DFQATT and CDR2 SNEGSKA (reference sequence). CDR3 in amino acids: CSASPVDPPQETQYF. As DNA, the CDR3 is TGCAGTGCTAGTCCGGTGGACCCACCCCAAGAGACCCAGTACTTC.

V and J are TRBV7-9 and TRBJ2-7; the match to TRBD1 covers 9 bases. J was trimmed by 4 bases and V by 6 bases; bases with no gene match: 4. CDR1 and CDR2 from the germline V gene are SEHNR and FQNEAQ (reference sequence). This CDR3 is built from 13 residues. The CDR3: CASRTGGGYEQYF. The DNA for the CDR3 is TGTGCCAGCAGGACAGGGGGTGGTTACGAGCAGTACTTC.

This clonotype showed up just a few times. This chain links TRBV4-3 with TRBJ2-7; 10 bases are shared with TRBD2. This CDR3 has 16 residues. Germline-derived CDR1 and CDR2 are LGHNA and YSLEER. After removal of 0 bases from V and 0 bases from J, the junction contained 2 bases not matched to a gene. CDR3 DNA sequence: TGCGCCAGCAGCCAAGAAGCGGGAGGGGCCTCCTACGAGCAGTACTTC. It codes for CASSQEAGGASYEQYF.

V usage is TRBV20-1 and J usage is TRBJ2-3; 8 positions agree with TRBD1. Trimming took 6 bases from V and 4 from J; bases not matched to a gene: 9. The CDR3 is 14 amino acids. The germline gives CDR1 DFQATT, CDR2 SNEGSKA (reference sequence). As DNA, the CDR3 is TGCAGTGCGGGAACCAGGGGGCGGCCAGATACGCAGTATTTT. This translates into CSAGTRGRPDTQYF.

The rearrangement uses TRBV5-1 and TRBJ1-6; D possibly corresponds to TRBD1 (5 bases). The CDR3 has 17 residues. Trimming took off 0 bases at V and 0 bases at J, with 10 bases between the two ends. The germline gives CDR1 SGHRS, CDR2 YFSETQ. This CDR3 reads CASSLGTLSSYNSPLHF. The CDR3 DNA is TGCGCCAGCAGCTTGGGGACACTCAGCTCCTATAATTCACCCCTCCACTTT. Combining the CDR3 with reference TRBV5-1 and TRBJ1-6 gives the whole variable domain KAGVTQTPRYLIKTRGQQVTLSCSPISGHRSVSWYQQTPGQGLQFLFEYFSETQRNKGNFPGRFSGRQFSNSRSEMNVSTLELGDSALYLCASSLGTLSSYNSPLHFGNGTRLTVT.

This clonotype came up a few times. The gene calls are TRBV5-1 and TRBJ2-7; 9 positions match TRBD1. Trimming cost V 4 bases and J 2 bases; bases outside gene matches: 4. The CDR3 is made up of 14 amino acids. Germline V CDR1 and CDR2: SGHRS, YFSETQ. The CDR3 bases are TGCGCCAGCAGCGGCCGGGACAGGGCCTACGAGCAGTACTTC. It is translated as CASSGRDRAYEQYF.

The table lists this clonotype with a few counts. V is TRBV7-9 and J is TRBJ2-5; 11 positions agree with TRBD2. CDR1 SEHNR and CDR2 FQNEAQ come from the germline V gene (reference sequence). There are 17 residues in the CDR3. With V trimmed by 4 bases and J by 3 bases, 10 bases remained unmatched. The CDR3 protein is CASSSGTSGIHKETQYF. The CDR3 nucleotides are TGTGCCAGCAGCTCCGGGACTAGCGGCATTCACAAAGAGACCCAGTACTTC.

The chain combines TRBV7-9 with TRBJ1-2; D is unclear. Germline V gene data show CDR1 as SEHNR and CDR2 as FQNEAQ (reference sequence). Trimming stripped 2 bases from V and 4 bases from J, with 14 bases between. The CDR3 is 15 residues long. CDR3 nucleotide sequence: TGTGCCAGCAGCTTATATGTACGGGGAACCTATGGCTACACCTTC. Its protein is CASSLYVRGTYGYTF.

This clonotype was counted only a few times. The rearrangement links TRBV14 to TRBJ2-5, with D perhaps assigned TRBD1 or TRBD2 (5 bases each). Germline V CDR1 and CDR2: SGHDN, FVKESK. The V end lost 0 bases, the J end lost 4 bases, and 6 bases lay between the germline ends. The CDR3 is made up of 13 amino acids. CDR3: CASSQDGGETQYF. DNA for the CDR3: TGTGCCAGCAGCCAAGATGGGGGAGAGACCCAGTACTTC.

CDR3: CATSDLKSEQYF. CDR3 coding DNA: TGTGCCACCAGTGACTTAAAGAGCGAGCAGTACTTC. V is TRBV24-1 and J is TRBJ2-7; D remains unclear. CDR3 length: 12 amino acids. Trimming cost V 4 bases and J 6 bases, with 9 bases left between them. Per germline, CDR1 KGHDR and CDR2 SFDVKD.

J is TRBJ2-3 and V is TRBV7-6, with 11 bases fitting TRBD2. The CDR3 contains 15 residues. Germline CDR1 and CDR2: SGHVS and FNYEAQ. The V and J ends lost 8 bases and 6 bases, in that order; junction bases with no gene match: 10. CDR3 DNA sequence: TGTGCCAGCCAGCCCCTAGCGGGGGGAGGGGATACGCAGTATTTT. This encodes CASQPLAGGGDTQYF.

This clonotype was recorded a few times. The V gene is TRBV7-9, the J gene TRBJ1-6; D gene uncertain. Germline CDR1 reads SEHNR; CDR2 reads FQNEAQ (reference sequence). The CDR3 is 16 amino acids. V gave up 2 bases and J gave up 0 bases, with 8 bases separating them. CDR3 amino acids: CASSLFLGSYNSPLHF. The CDR3 DNA follows: TGTGCCAGCAGCTTATTTCTGGGCTCCTATAATTCACCCCTCCACTTT.

In its sample, this clonotype was seen many times. This sequence joins TRBV12-5 and TRBJ2-1; tentative D call: TRBD1 (6 bases). The germline V gene has CDR1 LGHNT and CDR2 FRNRAP. V shed 6 bases and J shed 4 bases, with 16 bases lying between them. This CDR3 is 15 amino acids long. CDR3 loop: CASGPGQGMYNEQFF. In DNA form, the CDR3 reads TGTGCTAGTGGCCCGGGACAAGGGATGTACAATGAGCAGTTCTTC.